Listed below are T cell receptor beta chains from one sample, sequenced in a study of blood T cell repertoires in COVID-19. Libraries were prepared by immunoSEQ multiplex PCR; TCRdb keeps only in-frame clonotypes and omits some of them. This sample has under 400,000 clones, with more than 70% found just once. Sequenced: peripheral blood. The receptors originated from a woman aged 60-70 years with COVID-19, enrolled during active disease. Each CDR3 is given with its conserved first and last residue. For some rows the clone size is stated as once, few or many, or as a class when expanded; others skip it.

size,V,J,CDR3
NA,TRBV7-9,TRBJ1-4,CASSSQGATNEKLFF
NA,TRBV30,TRBJ2-3,CAWSGSGKADTQYF
few,TRBV18,TRBJ1-2,CASSPDLAETGYTF
NA,TRBV3-1/TRBV3-2,TRBJ2-1,CASSFSGGAQLF
NA,TRBV23-1,TRBJ1-6,CASTRGGWSNSPLHF
NA,TRBV9,TRBJ2-3,CASSVDLGVATDTQYF
NA,TRBV19,TRBJ2-5,CASTRGGAQGQETQYF
few,TRBV12-3/TRBV12-4,TRBJ2-3,CASSPSTDTQYF
NA,TRBV6-5,TRBJ1-1,CAGQDRGRVGAEAFF
NA,TRBV5-1,TRBJ1-2,CASSFPGQGYGYTF
NA,TRBV18,TRBJ1-5,CASSPNAGTRSNQPQHF
NA,TRBV7-6,TRBJ2-2,CASSTWERGGVTGELFF
NA,TRBV6-6,TRBJ1-1,CASRTGLSRAFF
NA,TRBV6-5,TRBJ2-3,CASSYSPGTQYF
NA,TRBV5-6,TRBJ2-1,CASSLSSTSGGGDEQFF
NA,TRBV3-1/TRBV3-2,TRBJ1-2,CASSPPWAGGSNYGYTF
NA,TRBV7-8,TRBJ1-1,CASSLDRDRGKGRNTEAFF
NA,TRBV7-2,TRBJ1-5,CASSSSGTPKPQHF
NA,TRBV4-1,TRBJ2-1,CASSQDLRLAGGYEQFF
NA,TRBV6-5,TRBJ2-2,CASSYGAGGTGELFF
NA,TRBV4-1,TRBJ1-2,CASSQDNSNYGYTF
NA,TRBV5-1,TRBJ1-3,CASSFRGGTGNTIYF
NA,TRBV5-1,TRBJ1-2,CASTQSGGRRGYTF
NA,TRBV11-3,TRBJ2-2,CASSFGFGLAGTTGELFF
once,TRBV6-6,TRBJ2-2,CASKGLVQTGELFF
NA,TRBV12-5,TRBJ1-2,CASGDAFKGAHGYTF
NA,TRBV28,TRBJ1-1,CASSLSAGFGAFF
NA,TRBV5-6,TRBJ2-3,CASSLEVGLAIETDTQYF
NA,TRBV4-1,TRBJ1-4,CASSQSGGGITNEKLFF
NA,TRBV2,TRBJ2-5,CASSVSSGERRGTQYF
NA,TRBV15,TRBJ1-1,CATSRGGRGDTEAFF
NA,TRBV7-2,TRBJ2-7,CASSLKGNEQYF
NA,TRBV27,TRBJ1-5,CASSPTGAASNQPQHF
NA,TRBV3-1/TRBV3-2,TRBJ1-2,CASSPRQGMNYGYTF
NA,TRBV19,TRBJ1-5,CASLDRGDQPQHF
NA,TRBV5-4,TRBJ2-1,CASSLGGGSYNEQFF
NA,TRBV5-1,TRBJ1-6,CASSPRRGYNSPLHF
NA,TRBV6-1,TRBJ1-2,CASSEAAGPFGYTF
NA,TRBV7-9,TRBJ1-2,CASSLGTGYRGYTF
NA,TRBV19,TRBJ2-7,CASSTPGQGLYEQYF
once,TRBV7-9,TRBJ2-1,CASSLVEGALYNEQFF
NA,TRBV13,TRBJ2-1,CASSHRPGLAVYNEQFF
once,TRBV14,TRBJ2-1,CASSQYRRDNEQFF
NA,TRBV19,TRBJ2-2,CASSARGGGPFIGELFF
NA,TRBV6-5,TRBJ1-1,CASSYMTGLNTEAFF
NA,TRBV5-1,TRBJ2-5,CASSLVGQQRGETQYF
NA,TRBV4-2,TRBJ1-6,CASSQDSSSNSPLHF
NA,TRBV6-5,TRBJ2-7,CASRERGGRDEQYF
NA,TRBV2,TRBJ2-7,CASTGQGSSYEQYF
NA,TRBV4-2,TRBJ1-6,CASSQGGVNSTPLHF
NA,TRBV7-8,TRBJ2-7,CASSRTGANAYEQYF
NA,TRBV3-1/TRBV3-2,TRBJ2-1,CASSQGLAGAGEQFF
NA,TRBV6-6,TRBJ2-7,CASSRDRRSEQYF